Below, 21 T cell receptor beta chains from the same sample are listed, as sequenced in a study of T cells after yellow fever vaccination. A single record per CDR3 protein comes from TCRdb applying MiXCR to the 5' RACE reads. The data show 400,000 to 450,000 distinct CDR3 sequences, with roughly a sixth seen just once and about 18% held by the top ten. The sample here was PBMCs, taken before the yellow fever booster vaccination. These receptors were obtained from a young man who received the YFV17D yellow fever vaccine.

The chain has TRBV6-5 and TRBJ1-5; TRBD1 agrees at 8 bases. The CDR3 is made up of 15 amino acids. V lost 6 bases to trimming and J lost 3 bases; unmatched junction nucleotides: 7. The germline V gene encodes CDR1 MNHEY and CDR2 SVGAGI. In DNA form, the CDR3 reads TGTGCCAGCAGACCTGACAGGGGCGACAATCAGCCCCAGCATTTT. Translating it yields CASRPDRGDNQPQHF.

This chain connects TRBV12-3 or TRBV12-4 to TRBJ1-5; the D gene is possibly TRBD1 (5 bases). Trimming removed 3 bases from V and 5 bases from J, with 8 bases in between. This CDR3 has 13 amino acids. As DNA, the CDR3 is TGTGCCAGCAGTTTTGGCAGGGATCAGCCCCAGCATTTT. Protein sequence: CASSFGRDQPQHF.

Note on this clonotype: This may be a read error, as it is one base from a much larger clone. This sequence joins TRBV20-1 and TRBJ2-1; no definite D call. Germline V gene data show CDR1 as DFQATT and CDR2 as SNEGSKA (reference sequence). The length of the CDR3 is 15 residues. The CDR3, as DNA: TGCAGTGCTAGAGCCGACACCTCTATTGGCAATGCGCAGTTCTTC. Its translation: CSARADTSIGNAQFF.

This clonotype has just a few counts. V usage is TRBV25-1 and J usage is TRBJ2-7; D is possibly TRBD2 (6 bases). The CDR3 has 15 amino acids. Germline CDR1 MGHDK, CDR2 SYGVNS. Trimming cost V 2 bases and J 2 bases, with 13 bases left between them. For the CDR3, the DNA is TGTGCCAGCAGTGAAGATAGCGGCAGACCCTACGAGCAGTACTTC. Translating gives CASSEDSGRPYEQYF.

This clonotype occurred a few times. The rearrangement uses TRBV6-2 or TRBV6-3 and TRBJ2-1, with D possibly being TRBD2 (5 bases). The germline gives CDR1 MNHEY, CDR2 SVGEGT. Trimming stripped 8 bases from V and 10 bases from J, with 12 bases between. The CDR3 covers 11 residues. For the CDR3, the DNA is TGTGCCAGCGCGGGTGGTGGAGAGCAGTTCTTC. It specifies CASAGGGEQFF.

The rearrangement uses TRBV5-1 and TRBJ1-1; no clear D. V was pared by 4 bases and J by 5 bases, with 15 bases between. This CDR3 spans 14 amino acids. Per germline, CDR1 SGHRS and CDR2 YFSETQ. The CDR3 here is CASSREPGRTEAFF. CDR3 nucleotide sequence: TGCGCCAGCAGCCGTGAACCTGGGAGGACTGAAGCTTTCTTT.

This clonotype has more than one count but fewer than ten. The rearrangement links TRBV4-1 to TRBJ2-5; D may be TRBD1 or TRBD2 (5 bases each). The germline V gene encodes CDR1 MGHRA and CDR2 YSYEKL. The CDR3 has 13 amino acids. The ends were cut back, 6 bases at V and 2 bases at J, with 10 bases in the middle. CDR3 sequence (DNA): TGCGCCAGCAGAGAGGGGCAGCAAGAGACCCAGTACTTC. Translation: CASREGQQETQYF.

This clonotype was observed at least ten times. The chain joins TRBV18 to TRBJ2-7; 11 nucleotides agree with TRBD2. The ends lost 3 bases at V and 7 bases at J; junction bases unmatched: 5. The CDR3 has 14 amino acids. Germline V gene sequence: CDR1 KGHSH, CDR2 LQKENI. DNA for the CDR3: TGTGCCAGCTCACCGACTAGCGGGGACTCGGAGCAGTACTTC. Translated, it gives CASSPTSGDSEQYF.

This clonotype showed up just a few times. The CDR3 region has the DNA TGTGCCAGCGGGCGAGTGGGGGTGGAGACCCAGTACTTC. Protein product: CASGRVGVETQYF. This chain uses TRBV6-2 or TRBV6-3 with TRBJ2-5; tentatively, D is TRBD1 or TRBD2 (5 bases each). The CDR3 is 13 residues long. Germline values: CDR1 MNHEY, CDR2 SVGEGT. Trimming removed 8 bases from V and 5 bases from J, with 15 bases in between.

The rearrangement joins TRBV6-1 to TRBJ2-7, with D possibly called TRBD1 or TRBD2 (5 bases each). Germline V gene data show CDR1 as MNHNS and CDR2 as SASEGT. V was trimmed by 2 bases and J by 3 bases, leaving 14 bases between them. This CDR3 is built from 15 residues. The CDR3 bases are TGTGCCAGCAGTGAACTTCAGGGAGTAATCTACGAGCAGTACGTC. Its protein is CASSELQGVIYEQYV.

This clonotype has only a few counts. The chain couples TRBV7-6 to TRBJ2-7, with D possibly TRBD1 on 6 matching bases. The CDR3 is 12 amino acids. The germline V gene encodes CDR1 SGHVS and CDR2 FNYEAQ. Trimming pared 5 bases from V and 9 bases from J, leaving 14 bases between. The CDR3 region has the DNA TGTGCCAGCAGCGATACAGGGCTAGGGCAGTACTTC. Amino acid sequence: CASSDTGLGQYF.

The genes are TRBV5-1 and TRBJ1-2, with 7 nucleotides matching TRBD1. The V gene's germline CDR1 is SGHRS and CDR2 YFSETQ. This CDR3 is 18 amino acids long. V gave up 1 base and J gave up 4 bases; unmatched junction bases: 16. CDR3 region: CASSLLSVGGTEIYGYTF. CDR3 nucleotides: TGCGCCAGCAGCTTGTTATCCGTAGGCGGGACAGAGATCTATGGCTACACCTTC. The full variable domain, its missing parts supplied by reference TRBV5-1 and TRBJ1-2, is KAGVTQTPRYLIKTRGQQVTLSCSPISGHRSVSWYQQTPGQGLQFLFEYFSETQRNKGNFPGRFSGRQFSNSRSEMNVSTLELGDSALYLCASSLLSVGGTEIYGYTFGSGTRLTVV.

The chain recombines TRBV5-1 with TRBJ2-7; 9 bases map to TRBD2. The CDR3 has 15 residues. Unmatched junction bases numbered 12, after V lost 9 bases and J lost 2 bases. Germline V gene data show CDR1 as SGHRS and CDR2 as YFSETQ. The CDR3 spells CATRRSSGGTYEQYF. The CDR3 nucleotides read TGCGCCACCCGGAGGAGCAGCGGGGGGACCTACGAGCAGTACTTC. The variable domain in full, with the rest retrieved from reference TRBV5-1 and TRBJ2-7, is KAGVTQTPRYLIKTRGQQVTLSCSPISGHRSVSWYQQTPGQGLQFLFEYFSETQRNKGNFPGRFSGRQFSNSRSEMNVSTLELGDSALYLCATRRSSGGTYEQYFGPGTRLTVT.

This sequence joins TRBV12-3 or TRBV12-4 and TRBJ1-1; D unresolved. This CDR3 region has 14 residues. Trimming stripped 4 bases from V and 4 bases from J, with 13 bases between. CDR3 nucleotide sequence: TGTGCCAGCAGTTCGAACGTCGTTGGCACTGAAGCTTTCTTT. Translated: CASSSNVVGTEAFF.

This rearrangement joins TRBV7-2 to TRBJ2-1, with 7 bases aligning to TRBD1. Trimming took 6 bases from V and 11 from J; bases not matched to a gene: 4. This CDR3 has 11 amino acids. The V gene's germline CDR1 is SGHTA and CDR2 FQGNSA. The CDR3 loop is CASSRGPQQFF. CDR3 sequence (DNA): TGTGCCAGCAGTAGGGGGCCACAGCAGTTCTTC.

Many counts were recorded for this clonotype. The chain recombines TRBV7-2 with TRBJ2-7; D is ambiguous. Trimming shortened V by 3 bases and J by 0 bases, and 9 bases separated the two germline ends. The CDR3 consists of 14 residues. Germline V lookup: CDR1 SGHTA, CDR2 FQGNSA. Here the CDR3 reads CASSFKDGSYEQYF. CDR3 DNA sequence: TGTGCCAGCAGCTTTAAGGACGGCTCCTACGAGCAGTACTTC.

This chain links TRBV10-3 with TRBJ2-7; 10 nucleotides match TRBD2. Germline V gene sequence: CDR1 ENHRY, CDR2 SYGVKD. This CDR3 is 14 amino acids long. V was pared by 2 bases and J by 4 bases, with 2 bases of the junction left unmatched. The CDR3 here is CAISEGAGGYEQYF. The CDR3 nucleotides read TGTGCCATCAGTGAGGGAGCGGGGGGGTACGAGCAGTACTTC.

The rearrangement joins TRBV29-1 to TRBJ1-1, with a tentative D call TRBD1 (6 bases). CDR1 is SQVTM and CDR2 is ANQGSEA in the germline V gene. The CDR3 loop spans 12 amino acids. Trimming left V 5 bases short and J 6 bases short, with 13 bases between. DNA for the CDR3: TGCAGCGTTCGGGGGGCGACGGCTGAAGCTTTCTTT. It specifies CSVRGATAEAFF.

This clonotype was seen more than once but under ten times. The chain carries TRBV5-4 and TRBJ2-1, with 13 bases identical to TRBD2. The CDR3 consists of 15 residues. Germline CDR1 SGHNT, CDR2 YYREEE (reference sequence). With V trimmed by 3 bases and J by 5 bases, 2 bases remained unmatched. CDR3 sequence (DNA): TGTGCCAGCAGCTCTGGACTAGCGGGGGACAATGAGCAGTTCTTC. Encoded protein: CASSSGLAGDNEQFF. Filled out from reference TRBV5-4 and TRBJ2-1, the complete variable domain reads ETGVTQSPTHLIKTRGQQVTLRCSSQSGHNTVSWYQQALGQGPQFIFQYYREEENGRGNFPPRFSGLQFPNYSSELNVNALELDDSALYLCASSSGLAGDNEQFFGPGTRLTVL.

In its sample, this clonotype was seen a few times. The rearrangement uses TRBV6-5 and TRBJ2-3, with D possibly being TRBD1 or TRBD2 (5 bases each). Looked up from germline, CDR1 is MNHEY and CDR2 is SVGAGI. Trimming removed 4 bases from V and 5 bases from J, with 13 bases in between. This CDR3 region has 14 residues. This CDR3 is CASSWDGGVDTQYF. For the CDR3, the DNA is TGTGCCAGCAGTTGGGACGGTGGGGTAGATACGCAGTATTTT.

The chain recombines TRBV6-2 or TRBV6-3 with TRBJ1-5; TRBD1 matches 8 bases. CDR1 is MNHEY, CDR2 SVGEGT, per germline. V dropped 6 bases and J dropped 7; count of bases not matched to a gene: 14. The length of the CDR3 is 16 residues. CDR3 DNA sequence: TGTGCCAGCAGCCCACCCAGGGGGCTGGGAATCCAGCCCCAGCATTTT. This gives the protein CASSPPRGLGIQPQHF.